One sample yielded the 4 T cell receptor beta chains listed below, sequenced in a study of T-cell reconstitution after alpha-beta-depleted transplantation in children. This sample's TCRbeta library carried unique molecular identifier barcodes. TCRdb analysed the PCR reads with MiXCR anew, one entry per CDR3 protein. Of a few hundred thousand distinct CDR3 sequences in the sample, about an eighth were seen once. The input for sequencing was PBMCs, taken from the stem cell graft. The receptors stem from a human donor who donated a stem cell graft to a child with Fanconi anemia.

The chain links TRBV5-5 to TRBJ2-7, with D perhaps matching TRBD1 (5 bases). CDR3 length: 14 amino acids. CDR1 and CDR2 (germline): SGHKS, YYEKEE (reference sequence). Deletions cut 0 bases from V and 7 bases from J, with 14 bases between. The CDR3 spells CASSLEQGSFEQYV. The CDR3 coding sequence is TGTGCCAGCAGCTTGGAGCAGGGATCTTTTGAGCAGTACGTC.

V and J are TRBV11-2 and TRBJ2-1, with D tentatively TRBD1 or TRBD2 (6 bases each). The germline V and J ends were trimmed by 5 bases and 7 bases, with 12 bases remaining between them. The CDR3 totals 13 residues. CDR1 SGHAT and CDR2 FQNNGV come from the germline V gene. This CDR3 is CASSLGGTNEQFF. The CDR3 DNA reads as TGTGCCAGCAGCCTCGGCGGGACAAATGAGCAGTTCTTC.

The chain uses TRBV10-3 and TRBJ2-7; the D call may be TRBD1 or TRBD2 (6 bases each). The CDR3 is 14 amino acids. With 0 bases removed from V and 2 bases from J, the gap between germline ends came to 8 bases. Germline loops: CDR1 ENHRY, CDR2 SYGVKD. The CDR3 DNA follows: TGTGCCATCAGTGAGTCGGGGGGCCCCTACGAGCAGTACTTC. Residues: CAISESGGPYEQYF.

This clonotype was recorded a few times. CDR3 sequence (DNA): TGCAGCGTACAAAAGAGACAGGGTCCCTACAATGAGCAGTTCTTC. The encoded protein is CSVQKRQGPYNEQFF. J is TRBJ2-1 and V is TRBV29-1; 7 bases are a match to TRBD1. V dropped 6 bases and J dropped 2; count of bases not matched to a gene: 10. The length of the CDR3 is 15 residues. From germline, CDR1 is SQVTM and CDR2 ANQGSEA.